This T cell receptor beta chain emerged from a study of blood T cell repertoires in COVID-19. Study in general: Sample material is recorded as cDNA or gDNA derived from T cells, B-cell-depleted T cells, or PBMCs.

Some clones are missing from TCRdb's copy, which holds only in-frame ones; the method was immunoSEQ multiplex PCR. The sample contains around 100,000 clones, 70% to 80% of which appear only once. V was shortened by 3 bases and J by 2 bases, with 13 bases between the two germline ends. This CDR3 spans 15 amino acids. In germline, CDR1 is SGHRS, CDR2 YFSETQ. Input material: peripheral blood. The receptor was isolated from a man aged 55 to 69 with active or convalescent COVID-19. The chain has TRBV5-1 and TRBJ2-3; D is possibly TRBD2 (6 bases). The CDR3 sequence: CASSWGTRLTDTQYF. CDR3 coding DNA: TGCGCCAGCAGCTGGGGGACTCGTCTCACAGATACGCAGTATTTT.